Following are 27 T cell receptor beta chains from one sample sequenced in a study of radiotherapy plus CTLA-4 blockade in lung cancer (dated by TCRdb to between 2018 and 2020). The method was the immunoSEQ multiplex PCR assay. The source is immuneACCESS, and TCRdb retained only in-frame sequences with V and J called. Part of the clones is not carried over; for the studies checked, unresolved V genes explain less than half of this, and the remainder is unexplained. This sample has roughly 100,000 clones in its table, and roughly 80% of those were observed once. Clones ranked in the top ten supply about 25% of the sample. The specimen comprised peripheral blood, sampled from a patient treated with radiotherapy plus ipilimumab. The receptors derive from a human donor with non-small cell lung cancer that progressed on radiotherapy plus ipilimumab.

About this clone itself: Other DNA variants within this sample encode the same CDR3. V gene TRBV9 combines with J gene TRBJ2-2; unclear D gene. Germline assignment: CDR1 SGDLS and CDR2 YYNGEE. The V and J ends lost 2 bases and 4 bases respectively, with 3 bases between them. The CDR3 runs 12 residues. The CDR3, as DNA: TGTGCCAGCAGCGTCTTCACCGGGGAGCTGTTTTTT. It encodes CASSVFTGELFF.

In its sample, this clone was seen a few times. The V call is TRBV6-5, the J call TRBJ2-1, with TRBD2 matching over 10 bases. Germline lookup yields CDR1 MNHEY and CDR2 SVGAGI. V dropped 9 bases and J dropped 6; count of bases not matched to a gene: 11. The CDR3 contains 15 residues. CDR3 sequence reads: CASCPSGGGPNEQFF. DNA for the CDR3: TGTGCCAGTTGCCCCAGCGGGGGGGGGCCCAATGAGCAGTTCTTC.

J is TRBJ2-5 and V is TRBV10-2; D may match TRBD1 or TRBD2 (5 bases each). The CDR3 covers 13 residues. In germline, CDR1 is WSHSY, CDR2 SAAADI. Trimming removed 4 bases from V and 5 bases from J, with 11 bases in between. The CDR3, as DNA: TGCGCCAGCAGTGTGGGATGGGGGGAGACCCAGTACTTC. This sequence encodes CASSVGWGETQYF.

The chain is built from TRBV5-4 and TRBJ1-3, with 8 positions matching TRBD1. The CDR3 has 16 amino acids. V shed 4 bases and J 2 bases; nucleotides not matched to a gene: 8. Germline V gene sequence: CDR1 SGHNT, CDR2 YYREEE (reference sequence). The CDR3 nucleotides read TGTGCCAGCAGCCCAGGGGGCGCAATTGCTGGAAACACCATATATTTT. Protein: CASSPGGAIAGNTIYF.

The genes are TRBV7-8 and TRBJ1-4; the D is unclear. The germline gives CDR1 SGHVS, CDR2 FQNEAQ. Trimming left V 1 base short and J 4 bases short, with 13 bases between. CDR3 size: 16 residues. The CDR3 DNA sequence: TGTGCCAGCAGCTTAGAATCGAACAGAGTTAATGAAAAACTGTTTTTT. Protein sequence: CASSLESNRVNEKLFF.

The chain has TRBV15 and TRBJ2-1; D is perhaps TRBD2 (5 bases). Trimming left V 0 bases short and J 7 bases short, with 19 bases between. This CDR3 has 17 residues. Germline values: CDR1 LNHNV, CDR2 YYDKDF (reference sequence). The CDR3 spells CATSRDGGSVTFNEQFF. The CDR3 region has the DNA TGTGCCACCAGCAGAGATGGTGGTAGCGTCACCTTTAATGAGCAGTTCTTC.

This chain uses TRBV5-4 with TRBJ2-1; possible D gene TRBD1, 5 bases. The CDR3 spans 14 residues. V was shortened by 2 bases and J by 2 bases, with 8 bases between the two germline ends. Germline V lookup: CDR1 SGHNT, CDR2 YYREEE (reference sequence). CDR3 region: CASSLGAPYNEQFF. As DNA, the CDR3 is TGTGCCAGCAGCTTAGGGGCCCCCTACAATGAGCAGTTCTTC.

This clone has just one count. The chain combines TRBV10-3 with TRBJ2-6; D remains unclear. The CDR3 covers 14 residues. Germline V CDR1 and CDR2: ENHRY, SYGVKD. The ends were cut back, 0 bases at V and 2 bases at J, with 2 bases in the middle. The CDR3 here is CAISESPGANVLTF. The CDR3 coding sequence is TGTGCCATCAGTGAGTCCCCTGGGGCCAACGTCCTGACTTTC.

The CDR3 sequence is CASSGTGNNEQFF. CDR3 DNA: TGTGCCAGCTCAGGGACGGGAAACAATGAGCAGTTCTTC. The genes are TRBV18 and TRBJ2-1, with D perhaps assigned TRBD1 or TRBD2 (5 bases each). V lost 5 bases and J lost 5, with 10 bases in between. The CDR3 is made up of 13 amino acids. Germline CDR1 is KGHSH and CDR2 is LQKENI.

This chain links TRBV5-4 with TRBJ2-5, with 11 bases identical to TRBD2. The V gene's germline CDR1 is SGHNT and CDR2 YYREEE (reference sequence). Trimming at V came to 9 bases and at J to 5 bases, leaving 9 bases not matched to a gene. The CDR3 has 14 amino acids. The CDR3 loop reads CAKIAGGPGETQYF. CDR3 DNA: TGTGCCAAAATAGCGGGAGGGCCCGGGGAGACCCAGTACTTC.

A note on this clone: The same CDR3 is also encoded by other DNA sequences in this sample. The chain couples TRBV5-1 to TRBJ1-1; no firm D call. The CDR3 runs to 13 residues. In germline, CDR1 is SGHRS, CDR2 YFSETQ. The V and J ends lost 0 bases and 1 base respectively, with 4 bases between them. DNA for the CDR3: TGCGCCAGCAGCTTGGCTGGGAACACTGAAGCTTTCTTT. Its translation is CASSLAGNTEAFF.

The chain joins TRBV11-3 to TRBJ2-1, with D maybe TRBD2 (6 bases). CDR1 and CDR2 from the germline V gene are SGHNT and YENEEA. This CDR3 contains 17 residues. Trimming removed 0 bases from V and 0 bases from J, with 12 bases in between. The CDR3 sequence is CASSLDGTVSSYNEQFF. The CDR3 DNA is TGTGCCAGCAGCTTAGATGGGACTGTAAGCTCCTACAATGAGCAGTTCTTC.

The chain has TRBV5-1 and TRBJ2-1, with TRBD1 matching over 10 bases. With 6 bases clipped from V and 3 bases from J, the junction kept 6 bases outside the gene matches. The CDR3 totals 15 residues. Germline V gives CDR1 SGHRS, CDR2 YFSETQ. In DNA form, the CDR3 reads TGCGCCAGCACACCTGGGGACAGGGGCTACAATGAGCAGTTCTTC. Its translation is CASTPGDRGYNEQFF.

This clone has just a few counts. This chain connects TRBV28 to TRBJ2-2, with unresolved D. Germline CDR1 MDHEN, CDR2 SYDVKM. This CDR3 has 14 amino acids. Trimming took off 2 bases at V and 2 bases at J, with 6 bases between the two ends. The CDR3 protein is CASSLVGNTGELFF. In DNA, the CDR3 is TGTGCCAGCAGTTTAGTGGGAAACACCGGGGAGCTGTTTTTT.

CDR3 residues: CASETGTGNTEAFF. DNA of the CDR3: TGTGCCAGCGAGACCGGGACAGGAAACACTGAAGCTTTCTTT. The chain combines TRBV6-5 with TRBJ1-1; 8 nucleotides match TRBD1. Looked up from germline, CDR1 is MNHEY and CDR2 is SVGAGI. J was trimmed by 2 bases and V by 8 bases; bases with no gene match: 7. The CDR3 totals 14 residues.

The rearrangement uses TRBV29-1 and TRBJ2-3; D is uncertain. Germline CDR1 is SQVTM and CDR2 is ANQGSEA. V gave up 8 bases and J gave up 6 bases, with 12 bases separating them. The CDR3 spans 11 residues. CDR3 protein: CSSIRSDTQYF. CDR3 DNA: TGCAGCTCAATTCGTAGTGATACGCAGTATTTT.

The chain joins TRBV2 to TRBJ2-2; D might be TRBD2 (5 bases). CDR1 is SNHLY, CDR2 FYNNEI, per germline. The CDR3 spans 14 residues. Trimming removed 4 bases at V and 7 bases at J, with 13 bases between. CDR3 nucleotide sequence: TGTGCCAGCAGTGGCCTAGCTAGGATCGGGGAGCTGTTTTTT. As protein: CASSGLARIGELFF.

This clone was seen once. V usage is TRBV11-1 and J usage is TRBJ1-1; D may be TRBD1 (5 bases). The CDR3 has 15 amino acids. V lost 5 bases to trimming and J lost 2 bases, with 15 bases between them. Germline loops: CDR1 SGHAT, CDR2 FQDESV (reference sequence). CDR3 sequence reads: CASSLNGGVNTEAFF. The CDR3 DNA reads TGTGCCAGCAGCCTAAACGGGGGGGTTAACACTGAAGCTTTCTTT.

The chain joins TRBV6-1 to TRBJ2-3; 8 nucleotides agree with TRBD2. Trimming cost V 4 bases and J 0 bases; bases outside gene matches: 12. CDR1 and CDR2 from the germline V gene are MNHNS and SASEGT. The CDR3 has 18 amino acids. In DNA, the CDR3 is TGTGCCAGCAGTGTCCCACTAGCGGCGGGGGGAAGCACAGATACGCAGTATTTT. Translating gives CASSVPLAAGGSTDTQYF.

The chain employs TRBV5-5 and TRBJ2-7; 7 bases are shared with TRBD1. The CDR3 contains 15 residues. The J segment lost 0 bases and the V segment lost 4 bases, leaving 7 bases of the junction unmatched. In germline, CDR1 is SGHKS, CDR2 YYEKEE (reference sequence). CDR3 loop: CASSPPDRVSYEQYF. The CDR3 region has the DNA TGTGCCAGCAGCCCCCCCGACAGGGTCTCCTACGAGCAGTACTTC. The full variable domain, in which reference TRBV5-5 and TRBJ2-7 provide the parts outside the CDR3, is DAGVTQSPTHLIKTRGQQVTLRCSPISGHKSVSWYQQVLGQGPQFIFQYYEKEERGRGNFPDRFSARQFPNYSSELNVNALLLGDSALYLCASSPPDRVSYEQYFGPGTRLTVT.

The rearrangement joins TRBV23-1 to TRBJ2-2; TRBD1 or TRBD2 may be the D gene (5 bases each). TRBV23-1 is an ORF; its function is uncertain. Trimming shortened V by 0 bases and J by 0 bases, and 11 bases separated the two germline ends. This CDR3 is 17 amino acids long. The CDR3, as DNA: TGCGCCAGCAGTCAATCAATGGGGGACCCGAACACCGGGGAGCTGTTTTTT. This gives the protein CASSQSMGDPNTGELFF.

The chain recombines TRBV5-1 with TRBJ2-7; D may be TRBD1 or TRBD2 (5 bases each). The CDR3 length is 13 residues. V lost 4 bases and J lost 6, with 14 bases in between. CDR1 is SGHRS and CDR2 is YFSETQ in the germline V gene. The CDR3 DNA sequence: TGCGCCAGCAGCCCCCGGTGGGGGTCCGAGCAGTACTTC. It codes for CASSPRWGSEQYF.

The chain joins TRBV11-3 to TRBJ2-2; 10 bases are a match to TRBD2. Trimming removed 1 base from V and 5 bases from J; junction bases left unmatched: 4. CDR3 length equals 16 residues. The germline V gene has CDR1 SGHNT and CDR2 YENEEA. The CDR3 region has the DNA TGTGCCAGCAGCTTAGGCAGGACTAGCGGTACCGGGGAGCTGTTTTTT. Its protein is CASSLGRTSGTGELFF.

The J gene is TRBJ2-7, the V gene TRBV2, with D possibly called TRBD1 or TRBD2 (5 bases each). V lost 6 bases and J lost 0, with 15 bases in between. CDR1 is SNHLY and CDR2 is FYNNEI in the germline V gene. This CDR3 contains 15 residues. CDR3 loop: CASSPGRRSSYEQYF. The CDR3 nucleotides read TGTGCCAGCAGCCCGGGACGGCGGAGCTCCTACGAGCAGTACTTC.

This clone was seen only a few times. The chain couples TRBV6-4 to TRBJ2-7; 9 bases match TRBD2. The germline V gene has CDR1 MRHNA and CDR2 SNTAGT. The CDR3 extends over 13 amino acids. Trimming took 7 bases from V and 4 from J; bases not matched to a gene: 5. The CDR3 sequence is CASMGTSRYEQYF. CDR3 DNA sequence: TGTGCCAGCATGGGGACTAGCCGATACGAGCAGTACTTC.

The rearrangement uses TRBV11-2 and TRBJ1-5; 7 nucleotides align to TRBD1. The CDR3 extends over 13 amino acids. The trim removed 5 bases at V and 7 bases at J, leaving 5 bases unmatched. Germline V gene sequence: CDR1 SGHAT, CDR2 FQNNGV. CDR3 DNA: TGTGCCAGCAGCCAGGGGGATCAACAGCCCCAGCATTTT. It specifies CASSQGDQQPQHF.

The chain links TRBV7-9 to TRBJ2-5; D unclear. Germline CDR1 is SEHNR and CDR2 is FQNEAQ (reference sequence). This CDR3 is built from 13 residues. Between the trimmed V and J ends, which lost 4 bases and 1 base, there was a span of 7 bases. The chain's CDR3 is CASSWGTQETQYF. The CDR3 DNA reads TGTGCCAGCAGCTGGGGTACCCAAGAGACCCAGTACTTC.